A selection of T cell receptor beta chains follows, all from one sample in a study of T cells in Graves' hyperthyroidism and ophthalmopathy. TCRdb called the multiplex PCR reads again in MiXCR, with one record for every CDR3 protein. This table has about 600,000 distinct CDR3 sequences, about a sixth appearing once. Sequencing input: blood. The origin of the receptors is a woman in her thirties or forties with Graves' ophthalmopathy. Both conserved end residues are part of each CDR3. The D gene is left open where the match is weak. The size of a clone is reported for some rows only, either as once, few or many, or as a class for expanded clones.

V	size	J	D	DNA	CDR3
TRBV10-3	-	TRBJ1-1	TRBD1	TGTGCCACCGGGATACAGGGGGACACTGAAGCTTTCTTT	CATGIQGDTEAFF
TRBV7-2	few	TRBJ1-5	-	TGTGCCAGCAGCTTAGACGGGGGCAGTTCGCAGCCCCAGCATTTT	CASSLDGGSSQPQHF
TRBV7-9	many	TRBJ1-1	TRBD1	TGTGCCAGCAGCTTCCTTGGACAGGGCACTGAAGCTTTCTTT	CASSFLGQGTEAFF
TRBV12-3/TRBV12-4	many	TRBJ1-1	-	TGTGCCAGCAGTCTCCGGGAGGGCACTGAAGCTTTCTTT	CASSLREGTEAFF
TRBV14	-	TRBJ2-4	-	TGTGCCAGCAGCCGCTTAGGGGTCGGAAACATTCAGTACTTC	CASSRLGVGNIQYF
TRBV12-3/TRBV12-4	many	TRBJ2-1	TRBD1	TGTGCCAGCAGTTTCGCCGGGACAGGGAAAGATGAGCAGTTCTTC	CASSFAGTGKDEQFF
TRBV10-3	many	TRBJ2-6	-	TGTGCCATAGATTCTGGGGCCAACGTCCTGACTTTC	CAIDSGANVLTF
TRBV3-1	-	TRBJ2-1	TRBD1	TGTGCCAGCAGCAAAATACCGGGACAGGGGGTTTACAATGAGCAGTTCTTC	CASSKIPGQGVYNEQFF
TRBV16	-	TRBJ1-5	-	TGTGCCAGCAACCTACGCCCAAGCCAGCCCCAGCATTTT	CASNLRPSQPQHF
TRBV2	many	TRBJ2-7	TRBD1	TGTGCCAGCAGTGGACAGGGGTTCTACGAGCAGTACTTC	CASSGQGFYEQYF
TRBV20-1	few	TRBJ2-1	-	TGCAGTGCTAGTAGGGGTTTTGATGAGCAGTTCTTC	CSASRGFDEQFF
TRBV5-1	many	TRBJ2-1	TRBD2	TGCGCCAGCAGTTTGCCGGGACTAGCGGGGACAGTCTCCTACAATGAGCAGTTCTTC	CASSLPGLAGTVSYNEQFF
TRBV5-1	few	TRBJ1-4	-	TGCGCCAGCAGCCCTACAGGTTCGGGACGGAATGAAAAACTGTTTTTT	CASSPTGSGRNEKLFF
TRBV12-3/TRBV12-4	many	TRBJ1-6	-	TGTGCCAGCAGTTTGAGGGCGAGCAATTCACCCCTCCACTTT	CASSLRASNSPLHF
TRBV6-1	-	TRBJ2-3	TRBD2	TGTGCCAGCGCAACTAGCGGGTGGGGGCGCACAGATACGCAGTATTTT	CASATSGWGRTDTQYF
TRBV11-2	many	TRBJ2-7	TRBD2	TGTGCCAGCAGCCCCACTAGCGGGAGTAGGTCCTACGAGCAGTACTTC	CASSPTSGSRSYEQYF
TRBV20-1	few	TRBJ1-4	-	TGCAGTGCTAGAGACGTCGTCGCAACTAATGAAAAACTGTTTTTT	CSARDVVATNEKLFF
TRBV7-3	-	TRBJ1-2	TRBD1	TGTGCCAGCAGCCCGGGACAGGCCTATGGCTACACCTTC	CASSPGQAYGYTF
TRBV20-1	-	TRBJ2-7	TRBD1	TGCAGTGCCACCCCTAACTCAGGGGGCAACTACGAGCAGTACTTC	CSATPNSGGNYEQYF
TRBV5-1	many	TRBJ2-1	TRBD1	TGCGCCAGCAGCTTGGATCCCCCCGGGACAGGGAATGAGCAGTTCTTC	CASSLDPPGTGNEQFF